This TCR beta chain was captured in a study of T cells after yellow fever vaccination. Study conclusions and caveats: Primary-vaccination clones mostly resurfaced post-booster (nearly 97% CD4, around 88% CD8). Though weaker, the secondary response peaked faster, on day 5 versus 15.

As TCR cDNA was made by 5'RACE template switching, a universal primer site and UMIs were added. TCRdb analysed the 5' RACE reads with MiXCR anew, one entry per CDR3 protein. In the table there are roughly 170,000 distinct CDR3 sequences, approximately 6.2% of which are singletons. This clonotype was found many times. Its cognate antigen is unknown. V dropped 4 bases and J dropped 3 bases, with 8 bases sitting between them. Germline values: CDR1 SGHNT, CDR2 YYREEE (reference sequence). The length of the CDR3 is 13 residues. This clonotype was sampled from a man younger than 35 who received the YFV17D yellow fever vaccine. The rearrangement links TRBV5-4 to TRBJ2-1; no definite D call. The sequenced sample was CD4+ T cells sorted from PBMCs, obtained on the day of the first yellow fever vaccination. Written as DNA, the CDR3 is TGTGCCAGCAGCCCTAAACGCTACAATGAGCAGTTCTTC. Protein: CASSPKRYNEQFF. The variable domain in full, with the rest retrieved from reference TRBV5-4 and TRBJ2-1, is ETGVTQSPTHLIKTRGQQVTLRCSSQSGHNTVSWYQQALGQGPQFIFQYYREEENGRGNFPPRFSGLQFPNYSSELNVNALELDDSALYLCASSPKRYNEQFFGPGTRLTVL.